Listed here are 22 T cell receptor beta chains from one sample, sequenced in a study of monozygotic twins with inflammatory bowel disease. TCRdb re-called the 5' RACE reads, yielding one record per CDR3 amino acid sequence without DNA. The table lists some 170,000 distinct CDR3 sequences. The sample was blood. These receptors came from a human donor with ulcerative colitis or Crohn's disease, or a healthy co-twin of an affected twin (not recorded which).

CDR3 sequence: CASSRTGNQPQHF. The chain carries TRBV12-3 or TRBV12-4 and TRBJ1-5; TCRdb picks TRBD1, but there is no DNA to check that call. The CDR3 sequence is 13 residues long.

The chain links TRBV10-3 to TRBJ1-1; TCRdb selects TRBD1, and the lack of DNA leaves this call unchecked. The V gene's germline CDR1 is ENHRY and CDR2 SYGVKD. The CDR3 contains 17 residues. The CDR3 region is CAISIGQPVGMNTEAFF.

The chain joins TRBV7-9 to TRBJ2-2. CDR3 length: 14 residues. The germline CDR1 and CDR2 sequences are SEHNR and FQNEAQ (reference sequence). CDR3: CASSLNRNTGELFF.

The chain employs TRBV18 and TRBJ2-7. This CDR3 region has 18 residues. Germline V lookup: CDR1 KGHSH, CDR2 LQKENI. CDR3 residues: CASSPQHDRQRSLYEQYF.

V and J are TRBV28 and TRBJ2-1; TCRdb indicates TRBD1, and absent DNA this call remains unverified. The CDR3 totals 16 residues. The germline gives CDR1 MDHEN, CDR2 SYDVKM. The chain's CDR3 is CASSERTGSLYNEQFF.

The chain couples TRBV30 to TRBJ1-1. This CDR3 has 13 residues. CDR1 GTSNPN and CDR2 SVGIG come from the germline V gene (reference sequence). CDR3 amino acids: CAWSRGMNTEAFF.

V usage is TRBV29-1 and J usage is TRBJ2-3; the TRBD1 assignment by TCRdb is unverifiable without DNA. The CDR3 sequence is 15 residues long. Germline CDR1 is SQVTM and CDR2 is ANQGSEA. CDR3 residues: CSVAGTDSSTDTQYF.

The chain employs TRBV5-6 and TRBJ1-2; TCRdb names TRBD1, which stays unverified in the absence of DNA. Germline assignment: CDR1 SGHDT and CDR2 YYEEEE. The length of the CDR3 is 18 residues. The CDR3 region is CASSFPGHTIPNVYGYTF.

The chain joins TRBV7-2 to TRBJ2-5; the TRBD1 assignment by TCRdb is unverifiable without DNA. Germline V lookup: CDR1 SGHTA, CDR2 FQGNSA. CDR3 length equals 14 residues. CDR3 sequence: CPSSFQGWDETQYF.

The V call is TRBV20-1, the J call TRBJ2-1; checking the TCRdb D call of TRBD2 is not possible without DNA. CDR3 length: 14 amino acids. Germline CDR1 reads DFQATT; CDR2 reads SNEGSKA (reference sequence). The CDR3 protein is CTLAGDRSYNEQFF.

This chain links TRBV18 with TRBJ2-5; there is no DNA to check the TCRdb D call of TRBD1. Germline loops: CDR1 KGHSH, CDR2 LQKENI. This CDR3 has 14 amino acids. The CDR3 region is CASSPTGLQETQYF.

CDR3: CSVILRDHSYNEQFF. The rearrangement uses TRBV29-1 and TRBJ2-1; TCRdb designates TRBD1, a call that cannot be tested without DNA. Germline CDR1 reads SQVTM; CDR2 reads ANQGSEA. The CDR3 has 15 amino acids.

V gene TRBV7-2 combines with J gene TRBJ2-7. CDR1 is SGHTA and CDR2 is FQGNSA in the germline V gene. There are 14 residues in the CDR3. The CDR3 loop reads CASSPRHRGLEQYF.

The chain combines TRBV5-1 with TRBJ2-3; TCRdb's assignment of TRBD2 cannot be checked, as there is no DNA. The CDR3 length is 16 residues. CDR1 is SGHRS and CDR2 is YFSETQ in the germline V gene. CDR3 sequence: CASSRTSGGLKDTQYF. The full variable domain, in which reference TRBV5-1 and TRBJ2-3 provide the parts outside the CDR3, is KAGVTQTPRYLIKTRGQQVTLSCSPISGHRSVSWYQQTPGQGLQFLFEYFSETQRNKGNFPGRFSGRQFSNSRSEMNVSTLELGDSALYLCASSRTSGGLKDTQYFGPGTRLTVL.

The chain is built from TRBV5-6 and TRBJ1-6; the TRBD1 assignment by TCRdb is unverifiable without DNA. Per germline, CDR1 SGHDT and CDR2 YYEEEE. This CDR3 has 17 residues. CDR3 protein: CASSRGQLFSYNSPLHF.

The rearrangement links TRBV20-1 to TRBJ1-2; TCRdb designates TRBD1, a call that cannot be tested without DNA. This CDR3 has 16 amino acids. CDR1 is DFQATT, CDR2 SNEGSKA, per germline (reference sequence). CDR3: CSAREGGRAVNYGYTF.

The V gene is TRBV30, the J gene TRBJ2-2; checking the TCRdb D call of TRBD1 is not possible without DNA. The CDR3 is 13 residues long. Looked up from germline, CDR1 is GTSNPN and CDR2 is SVGIG (reference sequence). The CDR3 here is CAWSPGGPGELFF.

V usage is TRBV9 and J usage is TRBJ1-1. Germline CDR1 SGDLS, CDR2 YYNGEE. CDR3 length: 15 residues. CDR3 sequence reads: CASSAHLIRDTEAFF.

The gene calls are TRBV4-1 and TRBJ1-1. Germline assignment: CDR1 MGHRA and CDR2 YSYEKL. The CDR3 spans 12 residues. The CDR3 region is CASSQERTEAFF.

V and J are TRBV7-3 and TRBJ2-3; the D call from TCRdb, TRBD1, cannot be confirmed without DNA. Germline V lookup: CDR1 SGHTA, CDR2 FQGTGA. The length of the CDR3 is 15 residues. The CDR3 here is CASSPGTGAPNTQYF.

The gene calls are TRBV29-1 and TRBJ2-1. The CDR3 contains 13 residues. Germline loops: CDR1 SQVTM, CDR2 ANQGSEA. CDR3 sequence: CSVEEEWLDEQFF.

V and J are TRBV11-2 and TRBJ2-2; checking the TCRdb D call of TRBD1 is not possible without DNA. Germline CDR1 SGHAT, CDR2 FQNNGV. The CDR3 length is 16 residues. This CDR3 reads CASSSRTGGFAGELFF.